This TCR beta chain is drawn from a study of T-cell reconstitution after alpha-beta-depleted transplantation in children. Findings of the study overall: When one year had passed after transplant, most T-cell counts and diversity came from newly produced T cells.

Points on this clonotype: Its cognate antigen is unknown.

For TCRbeta, the library was prepared with unique molecular identifiers. TCRdb reanalysed the PCR reads using MiXCR and keeps one entry per CDR3 protein. The table lists about 900,000 distinct CDR3 sequences, roughly 29% of them singletons. In germline, CDR1 is SGHTA, CDR2 FQGTGA. V gave up 3 bases and J gave up 2 bases, with 12 bases separating them. CDR3 size: 15 residues. The source is a boy in the first two years of life who had a stem cell transplant for SCID, so the T cells may come from the graft donor. The source was PBMCs, mostly from graft donor cells, collected 360 days after TCRalphabeta/CD19-depleted stem cell transplant. The chain is built from TRBV7-3 and TRBJ2-3, with D uncertain. The CDR3 here is CASSFNRPHTDTQYF. As DNA, the CDR3 is TGTGCCAGCAGCTTTAACCGGCCACACACAGATACGCAGTATTTT.